This entry lists 8 T cell receptor beta chains sequenced from one sample in a study of cytomegalovirus exposure and HLA in healthy donors. A multiplex PCR was run with 60 Vbeta primers and 13 Jbeta primers. Sequencing was performed with immunoSEQ multiplex PCR; in TCRdb, only in-frame clones are kept and a portion is missing. The table records over 100,000 clones, 70% of them present only once. Input material: PBMCs. Source of these receptors: a man under 40 in good health and CMV-seropositive.

This clone was counted once. J is TRBJ2-7 and V is TRBV7-8; 12 bases align to TRBD2. From germline, CDR1 is SGHVS and CDR2 FQNEAQ. The V gene end was trimmed by 1 base and the J gene end by 3 bases; junction bases not matched to a gene: 1. The length of the CDR3 is 15 residues. The CDR3 here is CASSLGLAGVYEQYV. Written as DNA, the CDR3 is TGTGCCAGCAGCTTAGGACTAGCGGGAGTCTACGAGCAGTACGTC.

The CDR3 is CASSSPDRGLGNTIYF. CDR3 sequence (DNA): TGTGCCAGCAGCTCTCCTGACAGGGGATTGGGAAACACCATATATTTT. The chain employs TRBV7-9 and TRBJ1-3; 8 nucleotides match TRBD1. The CDR3 consists of 16 residues. Per germline, CDR1 SEHNR and CDR2 FQNEAQ (reference sequence). V was clipped by 4 bases and J by 4 bases; unmatched bases: 9. Using reference TRBV7-9 and TRBJ1-3 for the parts outside the CDR3, the full variable domain is DTGVSQNPRHKITKRGQNVTFRCDPISEHNRLYWYRQTLGQGPEFLTYFQNEAQLEKSRLLSDRFSAERPKGSFSTLEIQRTEQGDSAMYLCASSSPDRGLGNTIYFGEGSWLTVV.

The chain combines TRBV7-3 with TRBJ2-1, with 9 bases identical to TRBD2. With V trimmed by 2 bases and J by 3 bases, 14 bases remained unmatched. The CDR3 totals 19 residues. Germline V CDR1 and CDR2: SGHTA, FQGTGA. The CDR3 DNA reads as TGTGCCAGCAGCTTACAGGCGGGGGGGCCCCAGGGGGGCTACAATGAGCAGTTCTTC. Residues: CASSLQAGGPQGGYNEQFF.

This chain joins TRBV7-2 and TRBJ2-3; TRBD2 matches 8 bases. V gave up 4 bases and J gave up 2 bases; unmatched junction bases: 11. The CDR3 is 17 amino acids. Germline V gene sequence: CDR1 SGHTA, CDR2 FQGNSA. This chain's CDR3 is CASSSGGAGAYTDTQYF. The CDR3 nucleotides read TGTGCCAGCAGCTCCGGGGGAGCGGGAGCCTACACAGATACGCAGTATTTT.

This clone has only a few counts. This chain connects TRBV7-2 to TRBJ2-7; D possibly corresponds to TRBD2 (5 bases). Trimming stripped 0 bases from V and 4 bases from J, with 10 bases between. Germline CDR1 reads SGHTA; CDR2 reads FQGNSA. The CDR3 runs 14 residues. The CDR3 protein is CASSLAGTGYEQYV. The CDR3 DNA sequence: TGTGCCAGCAGCTTAGCTGGTACGGGATACGAGCAGTACGTC.

This clone appeared a few times. CDR3 in amino acids: CAISGNNEQFF. CDR3 DNA sequence: TGTGCCATCAGTGGTAACAATGAGCAGTTCTTC. The rearrangement uses TRBV10-3 and TRBJ2-1, with D uncertain. The germline V gene has CDR1 ENHRY and CDR2 SYGVKD. The CDR3 is 11 amino acids. V was cut by 4 bases and J by 5 bases, with 3 bases left in between.

The CDR3 nucleotides are TGTGCCAGCAGTTGGGGACAGGGAGATTCACCCCTCCACTTT. Residues: CASSWGQGDSPLHF. The V call is TRBV6-5, the J call TRBJ1-6, with TRBD1 identical over 9 bases. Germline values: CDR1 MNHEY, CDR2 SVGAGI. Germline trimming cut 4 bases from V and 8 bases from J; bases unmatched to any gene: 3. This CDR3 comprises 14 residues.

The chain employs TRBV27 and TRBJ2-5, with 8 bases identical to TRBD1. This CDR3 contains 18 residues. The germline gives CDR1 MNHEY, CDR2 SMNVEV (reference sequence). The junction had 15 bases not matched to a gene; V was cut back by 6 bases and J by 0 bases. CDR3 bases: TGTGCCAGCAGCCCTATTGACAGGGGTCGAGAATACCAAGAGACCCAGTACTTC. It specifies CASSPIDRGREYQETQYF.